Sequencing of this T cell receptor beta chain was carried out in a study of STAT5B mutations in CD4+ large granular lymphocyte leukemia. This table comes from immunoSEQ multiplex PCR, and its TCRdb copy is limited to in-frame clones, with some not included. The sample lists over a thousand clones, roughly 81% occurring once. Overall study findings and caveats: Main leukemic clonotypes were patient-specific, but 25% appeared at low frequency elsewhere.

With respect to this clone: Antigen: not known.

The V end lost 3 bases, the J end lost 0 bases, and 9 bases lay between the germline ends. Germline lookup yields CDR1 MNHEY and CDR2 SMNVEV (reference sequence). The CDR3 length is 14 residues. The V gene is TRBV27, the J gene TRBJ2-7, with D unresolved. Specimen: PBMCs. The sequence derives from a man between 65 and 85 years old with CD4+ T-cell large granular lymphocyte leukemia. The CDR3 region is CASSLLATSYEQYF. The CDR3 nucleotides are TGTGCCAGCAGTTTGCTGGCGACCTCCTACGAGCAGTACTTC.